This TCR beta chain was sequenced for a study of blood T cell repertoires in COVID-19. Method: immunoSEQ multiplex PCR; TCRdb's copy keeps in-frame clones and lacks some. Among about 52,000 clones listed, over 75% were seen once. The CDR3 spans 14 residues. The V and J ends lost 5 bases and 0 bases respectively, with 11 bases between them. Germline CDR1 is SNHLY and CDR2 is FYNNEI. The receptor was derived from a man older than 75 with COVID-19, enrolled during active disease. The sequenced material came from peripheral blood. The chain couples TRBV2 to TRBJ2-7; possibly TRBD1 for D (5 bases). In nucleotides, the CDR3 is TGTGCCAGCAGTAAGAGACAGACCTCCTACGAGCAGTACTTC. It is translated as CASSKRQTSYEQYF.